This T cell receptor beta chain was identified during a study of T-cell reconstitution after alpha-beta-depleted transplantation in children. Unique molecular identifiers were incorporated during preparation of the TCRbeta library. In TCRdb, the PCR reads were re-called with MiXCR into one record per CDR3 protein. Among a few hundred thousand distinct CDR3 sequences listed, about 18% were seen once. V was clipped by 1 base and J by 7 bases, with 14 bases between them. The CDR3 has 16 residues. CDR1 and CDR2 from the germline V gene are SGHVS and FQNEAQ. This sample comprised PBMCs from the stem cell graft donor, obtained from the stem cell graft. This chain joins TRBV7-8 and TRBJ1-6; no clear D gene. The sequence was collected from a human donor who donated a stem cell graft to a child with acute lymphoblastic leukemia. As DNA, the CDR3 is TGTGCCAGCAGCTTAGTTCGGGCGGAAGAGAATTCACCCCTCCACTTT. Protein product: CASSLVRAEENSPLHF.